This is a list of T cell receptor beta chains from one sample in a study of PD-L1 blockade in urothelial cancer. Profiled with immunoSEQ multiplex PCR; TCRdb holds only in-frame clones, not every one. The data hold 75,000 to 95,000 clones, with 85% to 95% observed a single time. The starting material was PBMCs, obtained around atezolizumab (anti-PD-L1) treatment. Receptors originate from a man aged 60-69 years with urothelial cancer. Each CDR3 is given with its conserved first and last residue. D genes are given only for firm matches. Where a row states a size, it is once, few, many or the class of an expanded clone; other rows omit it.

j_gene	d_gene	len	abundance	v_gene	CDR3nt	CDR3aa
TRBJ1-1	NA	15	NA	TRBV15	TGTGCCACCAGCAGAGTTCGGACAGAGAACACTGAAGCTTTCTTT	CATSRVRTENTEAFF
TRBJ2-1	TRBD1	13	NA	TRBV5-1	TGCGCCAGCAGCAAGACAGGGGCGAATGAGCAGTTCTTC	CASSKTGANEQFF
TRBJ1-5	NA	15	NA	TRBV6-1	TGTGCCAGCAGTGCAGGATTCATGAGCAATCAGCCCCAGCATTTT	CASSAGFMSNQPQHF
TRBJ2-7	TRBD1	14	NA	TRBV30	TGTGCCTGGAGTTCTCCGGGACAGGGGGCCGAGCAGTACTTC	CAWSSPGQGAEQYF
TRBJ1-3	TRBD1	14	once	TRBV6-6	TGTGCCAGCAGTAAGGGACAGTCGGGAAACACCATATATTTT	CASSKGQSGNTIYF
TRBJ2-1	TRBD2	19	NA	TRBV11-1	TGTGCCAGCAGCTTAGCAGTGGGAAGAGGGCGGGAGGGCCCAAATGAGCAGTTCTTC	CASSLAVGRGREGPNEQFF
TRBJ1-2	TRBD1	15	NA	TRBV7-6	TGTGCCAGCAGCTCAAACAGGGGGCTGAACTATGGCTACACCTTC	CASSSNRGLNYGYTF
TRBJ1-5	NA	14	NA	TRBV19	TGTGCCAGTAGTTTTCCCAATCGCAATCAGCCCCAGCATTTT	CASSFPNRNQPQHF
TRBJ1-5	NA	15	NA	TRBV4-2	TGTGCCAGCAGCCAAGATGGACAGTACAATCAGCCCCAGCATTTT	CASSQDGQYNQPQHF
TRBJ2-6	NA	14	once	TRBV29-1	TGCAGCGTTGTGAGGGTCTCTGGGGCCAACGTCCTGACTTTC	CSVVRVSGANVLTF
TRBJ2-7	NA	15	NA	TRBV5-5	TGTGCCAGCAGCTTGGAGTATGGGACTGCCTACGAGCAGTACTTC	CASSLEYGTAYEQYF
TRBJ1-1	TRBD1	15	NA	TRBV25-1	TGTGCCAGCAGGGGGACAGCGAGTAAGAACACTGAAGCTTTCTTT	CASRGTASKNTEAFF
TRBJ2-6	TRBD1	15	NA	TRBV6-5	TGTGCCAGCAGTTCGACAGGGACTGGGGCCAACGTCCTGACTTTC	CASSSTGTGANVLTF
TRBJ2-5	NA	14	NA	TRBV19	TGTGCCAGTAGGATACGGACGGGACAAGAGACCCAGTACTTC	CASRIRTGQETQYF
TRBJ1-1	NA	16	NA	TRBV15	TGTGCCACCAGCAGTATTAATATGTGGGAGGCCACTGAAGCTTTCTTT	CATSSINMWEATEAFF
TRBJ1-1	NA	13	NA	TRBV19	TGTGCCAGTAGCCACGGCCAGGCGACTGAAGCTTTCTTT	CASSHGQATEAFF
TRBJ2-2	TRBD2	15	NA	TRBV19	TGTGCCAGTAGTATCGCGGGGGGGGCCTCCGGGGAGCTGTTTTTT	CASSIAGGASGELFF
TRBJ2-5	NA	14	NA	TRBV4-3	TGCGCCAGCAGCCAAGTCGGGTGGAGAGAGACCCAGTACTTC	CASSQVGWRETQYF
TRBJ2-3	TRBD2	16	NA	TRBV5-1	TGCGCCAGCAGCTTTTGGTCTAGCGGGGGAACAGATACGCAGTATTTT	CASSFWSSGGTDTQYF
TRBJ2-3	TRBD2	16	NA	TRBV7-2	TGTGCCAGCAGCTTAGTGGGACTAGTAGGGGGGGATACGCAGTATTTT	CASSLVGLVGGDTQYF
TRBJ2-5	TRBD1	17	NA	TRBV7-2	TGTGCCAGCAGCACGGAAACCGGGACAGGGGATGGGGAGACCCAGTACTTC	CASSTETGTGDGETQYF
TRBJ1-2	TRBD1	14	NA	TRBV5-1	TGCGCCAGCAGCTTACAGGGGGACAGATATGGCTACACCTTC	CASSLQGDRYGYTF
TRBJ2-5	NA	13	NA	TRBV7-2	TGTGCCAGCAGCCAAAGAGTGAGAGAGACCCAGTACTTC	CASSQRVRETQYF
TRBJ2-7	TRBD2	14	once	TRBV2	TGTGCCAGCAGTGGGCTAGCGGGATTCTACGAGCAGTACTTC	CASSGLAGFYEQYF
TRBJ1-6	NA	15	few	TRBV10-1	TGCGCCAGCAGTGAGGACCCGGGAGGAGTTTCACCCCTCCACTTT	CASSEDPGGVSPLHF
TRBJ2-3	TRBD2	20	NA	TRBV7-3	TGTGCCAGCAGGGCCGGGACTAGCGGGCTCGGTCGTCTAAGCACAGATACGCAGTATTTT	CASRAGTSGLGRLSTDTQYF
TRBJ2-3	NA	15	once	TRBV10-1	TGCGCCAGCAGGGAAGGTTCTGCGGGGGCTGATACGCAGTATTTT	CASREGSAGADTQYF
TRBJ2-2	NA	13	once	TRBV29-1	TGCAGCGTTGGGGCGGGTAACACCGGGGAGCTGTTTTTT	CSVGAGNTGELFF
TRBJ1-2	TRBD1	16	NA	TRBV11-2	TGTGCCAGCAGCCCCAGGGCCCGACAGGGGGAATATGGCTACACCTTC	CASSPRARQGEYGYTF
TRBJ2-7	NA	13	NA	TRBV7-9	TGTGCCAGCAGCTTAGCGCAGGGGGGCGAGCAGTACTTC	CASSLAQGGEQYF
TRBJ1-5	NA	14	NA	TRBV7-2	TGTGCCAGCAGCTTACTTAGGGGATATCAGCCCCAGCATTTT	CASSLLRGYQPQHF
TRBJ2-2	TRBD1	15	NA	TRBV2	TGTGCCAGCAGGGGACAGGGGGCGAACACCGGGGAGCTGTTTTTT	CASRGQGANTGELFF
TRBJ2-7	NA	12	NA	TRBV10-3	TGTGCCATTTCGGGTCAGCCCTACGAGCAGTACTTC	CAISGQPYEQYF
TRBJ2-7	TRBD2	17	few	TRBV4-1	TGCGCCAGCAGCCAGGGACGACTAGCGGGAGTTAGCTACGAGCAGTACTTC	CASSQGRLAGVSYEQYF
TRBJ2-1	TRBD2	15	NA	TRBV4-2	TGTGCCAGCAGCCAAGTGGGGGACTACAGGTCTGAGCAGTTCTTC	CASSQVGDYRSEQFF
TRBJ2-1	TRBD2	16	NA	TRBV9	TGTGCCAGCAGCGTAGTCTCTAGCGGGGGTTACAATGAGCAGTTCTTC	CASSVVSSGGYNEQFF
TRBJ2-3	NA	14	NA	TRBV19	TGTGCCAGTAGTATAGGAAGGGGAACAGATACGCAGTATTTT	CASSIGRGTDTQYF
TRBJ2-7	TRBD2	18	NA	TRBV28	TGTGCCAGCAGTGGGACTAGCGGGAGGCGCTACAGCTCCTACGAGCAGTACTTC	CASSGTSGRRYSSYEQYF
TRBJ2-4	TRBD1	14	few	TRBV7-2	TGTGCCAGCAGCATAACCGGGACAGGGTCCATTCAGTACTTC	CASSITGTGSIQYF
TRBJ2-5	TRBD2	16	NA	TRBV10-3	TGTGCCATCAGTGAGTCGACTAGCGGGGGCCAAGAGACCCAGTACTTC	CAISESTSGGQETQYF
TRBJ2-7	TRBD1	14	NA	TRBV19	TGTGCCAGTAGTATAGGACAGGGATCCTACGAGCAGTACTTC	CASSIGQGSYEQYF
TRBJ1-2	TRBD1	16	few	TRBV4-1	TGCGCCAGCAGCCAAGGCAGACAGGGGGCAAACTATGGCTACACCTTC	CASSQGRQGANYGYTF
TRBJ1-5	TRBD1	15	NA	TRBV19	TGTGCCAGTAGTGATGGTGGGACAGTCTTTTCGCCCCAGCATTTT	CASSDGGTVFSPQHF
TRBJ2-5	TRBD2	12	NA	TRBV6-1	TGTGCCAGCGAAACTAGCGGTGGTTACCAGTACTTC	CASETSGGYQYF
TRBJ1-5	TRBD1	16	once	TRBV6-6	TGTGCCAGCAGTCCTCAGGGGCAGGGGGGCTTAAAGCCCCAGCATTTT	CASSPQGQGGLKPQHF
TRBJ2-2	NA	14	NA	TRBV9	TGTGCCAGCAGCGTAAACAGGAACACCGGGGAGCTGTTTTTT	CASSVNRNTGELFF
TRBJ2-1	NA	12	NA	TRBV6-5	TGTGCCAGCAGTTTAAGAGGGAATGAGCAGTTCTTC	CASSLRGNEQFF
TRBJ2-1	NA	15	few	TRBV27	TGTGCCAGCGCCCTTCTAGCGAGAGCCTACAATGAGCAGTTCTTC	CASALLARAYNEQFF
TRBJ1-6	TRBD1	19	NA	TRBV4-3	TGCGCCAGCAGCCAAGAACCAGGGGGACCTAGTACCTATAATTCACCCCTCCACTTT	CASSQEPGGPSTYNSPLHF
TRBJ1-3	NA	15	NA	TRBV30	TGTGCCTGGAGTGTTGAGATAATCTCTGGAAACACCATATATTTT	CAWSVEIISGNTIYF
TRBJ1-1	NA	15	NA	TRBV30	TGTGCCTGGAGTTCAAAGGGACTTCTGAACACTGAAGCTTTCTTT	CAWSSKGLLNTEAFF
TRBJ2-1	TRBD2	15	NA	TRBV6-5	TGTGCCAGCAGTCTCTGGACTAGCGGGAGGGCAGAGCAGTTCTTC	CASSLWTSGRAEQFF
TRBJ2-2	TRBD1	15	NA	TRBV19	TGTGCCAGTGGCCTAGGACAGGCGAACACCGGGGAGCTGTTTTTT	CASGLGQANTGELFF